The T cell receptor (beta chain) described here comes from a study of T cells after yellow fever vaccination. Study in general: Some fractions had low cell numbers, and these were prepared with SMART-Seq v4 Ultra Low Input.

TCRdb called the 5' RACE reads again in MiXCR, with one record for every CDR3 protein. The sample carries fewer than 150,000 distinct CDR3 sequences, around 6.7% recorded once. This clonotype was detected many times. Its antigen remains unknown. Findings and limits, study-wide: Overall, a small share of clonotypes was seen in both CD4 and CD8 compartments.

Trimming cost V 3 bases and J 5 bases, with 16 bases left between them. Looked up from germline, CDR1 is SGHTA and CDR2 is FQGNSA. The CDR3 length is 15 residues. The rearrangement joins TRBV7-2 to TRBJ2-5, with D unclear. This receptor was obtained from a young man who received the YFV17D yellow fever vaccine. The input for sequencing was CD4+ T cells sorted from PBMCs, taken about 49 days after the first yellow fever vaccination. The CDR3 DNA follows: TGTGCCAGCAGCTTGAGACGCGCCGATAAGGAGACCCAGTACTTC. Translating it yields CASSLRRADKETQYF.